A single sample is the source of the 29 T cell receptor beta chains below, sequenced in a study of blood T cell repertoires in COVID-19. Clones were read by immunoSEQ multiplex PCR, and TCRdb kept only the in-frame ones, dropping some. Found here are some 250,000 clones, around four fifths of them singletons; the top ten hold 8.5% to 10%. The sample was peripheral blood. The receptors were gathered from a man in his forties or fifties with active or convalescent COVID-19.

V usage is TRBV5-6 and J usage is TRBJ1-2, with a weak D call TRBD1 (5 bases). Trimming removed 7 bases at V and 10 bases at J, with 26 bases between. Germline lookup yields CDR1 SGHDT and CDR2 YYEEEE. There are 15 residues in the CDR3. DNA of the CDR3: TGTGCCAGCGTCCTCTCCGCGTTGAGCCCCAGGGACTACACCTTC. This encodes CASVLSALSPRDYTF.

The V call is TRBV11-3, the J call TRBJ1-1; D is undetermined. V was trimmed by 2 bases and J by 4 bases, leaving 8 bases between them. The germline V gene encodes CDR1 SGHNT and CDR2 YENEEA. The CDR3 contains 13 residues. The CDR3, as DNA: TGTGCCAGCAGCTTACGGGTGAGCACTGAAGCTTTCTTT. This gives the protein CASSLRVSTEAFF.

The J gene is TRBJ2-1, the V gene TRBV25-1, with D perhaps TRBD2 (6 bases). The CDR3 extends over 14 amino acids. CDR1 is MGHDK and CDR2 is SYGVNS in the germline V gene. V lost 3 bases and J lost 4, with 10 bases in between. In nucleotides, the CDR3 is TGTGCCAGCAGTGATAGACTAGATTACAATGAGCAGTTCTTC. Its protein product is CASSDRLDYNEQFF.

The J gene is TRBJ1-4, the V gene TRBV12-3 or TRBV12-4; D is uncertain. This CDR3 is built from 13 residues. V dropped 5 bases and J dropped 7 bases, with 11 bases sitting between them. The CDR3 is CASSTWAGEKLFF. DNA for the CDR3: TGTGCCAGCAGTACCTGGGCGGGTGAAAAACTGTTTTTT.

This clone came up a few times. The J gene is TRBJ1-2, the V gene TRBV24-1, with 8 bases lining up with TRBD1. V lost 3 bases, J lost 7 bases, and 6 bases stayed unmatched. There are 14 residues in the CDR3. Germline CDR1 KGHDR, CDR2 SFDVKD. CDR3 sequence (DNA): TGTGCCACCAGTGATCCATTCGACAGGGGTGGCTACACCTTC. Translated: CATSDPFDRGGYTF.

This clone was counted only a few times. The CDR3 loop reads CASSSRDSAYEQYF. In DNA form, the CDR3 reads TGTGCCAGCAGCTCTCGGGACTCAGCCTACGAGCAGTACTTC. The chain uses TRBV28 and TRBJ2-7; maybe TRBD2 (6 bases). The V gene's germline CDR1 is MDHEN and CDR2 SYDVKM. With 6 bases removed from V and 2 bases from J, the gap between germline ends came to 14 bases. This CDR3 has 14 residues.

The chain joins TRBV4-1 to TRBJ2-5, with D possibly TRBD1 on 7 matching bases. The CDR3 is 15 residues long. CDR1 is MGHRA and CDR2 is YSYEKL in the germline V gene. The V end lost 0 bases, the J end lost 2 bases, and 10 bases lay between the germline ends. Here the CDR3 DNA reads TGCGCCAGCAGCCAAGAACAGGGGAGGCAAGAGACCCAGTACTTC. This gives the protein CASSQEQGRQETQYF.

Here the CDR3 DNA reads TGCGCCAGCAGCTTAGAGACGGGGAATTCACCCCTCCACTTT. Translation gives CASSLETGNSPLHF. The rearrangement uses TRBV5-1 and TRBJ1-6; D is unresolved. The CDR3 is made up of 14 amino acids. Trimming cost V 2 bases and J 7 bases, with 10 bases left between them. The germline CDR1 and CDR2 sequences are SGHRS and YFSETQ.

There are a few counts of this clone. The gene calls are TRBV19 and TRBJ1-1, with 9 bases aligning to TRBD1. V trimming: 0 bases; J trimming: 6 bases; junction bases outside the gene matches: 8. The germline CDR1 and CDR2 sequences are LNHDA and SQIVND (reference sequence). There are 16 residues in the CDR3. CDR3 sequence reads: CASSIEGTGSGSEAFF. The CDR3 DNA sequence: TGTGCCAGTAGTATAGAGGGGACAGGGAGCGGCTCTGAAGCTTTCTTT.

Points on this clone: The junction and the germline gene differ at one end; a read error may be behind it. The chain has TRBV5-6 and TRBJ1-5; D not resolved. CDR1 SGHDT and CDR2 YYEEEE come from the germline V gene. The CDR3 covers 15 residues. Written as DNA, the CDR3 is TGTGCCAGCAGCGCGCTAAGAAATAGCTATCAGCCCCAGCATTTT. It yields the protein CASSALRNSYQPQHF.

The chain combines TRBV24-1 with TRBJ2-2, with 9 bases lining up with TRBD1. The junction had 17 bases not matched to a gene; V was cut back by 6 bases and J by 4 bases. This CDR3 is 19 amino acids long. Looked up from germline, CDR1 is KGHDR and CDR2 is SFDVKD. The CDR3 is CATSSTGTGTELTTGELFF. CDR3 nucleotides: TGTGCCACCAGTTCAACCGGGACAGGGACCGAACTGACCACCGGGGAGCTGTTTTTT.

The chain uses TRBV9 and TRBJ1-6; D may be TRBD1 (5 bases). Looked up from germline, CDR1 is SGDLS and CDR2 is YYNGEE. Trimming took 4 bases from V and 9 from J, leaving 17 bases between them. This CDR3 spans 15 amino acids. CDR3 in amino acids: CASSPRGEGGSPLHF. CDR3 sequence (DNA): TGTGCCAGCAGCCCCCGAGGGGAGGGAGGTTCACCCCTCCACTTT.

The chain recombines TRBV30 with TRBJ1-4; 7 nucleotides agree with TRBD1. This CDR3 spans 12 amino acids. The V gene's germline CDR1 is GTSNPN and CDR2 SVGIG (reference sequence). V lost 6 bases and J lost 8; bases outside the gene matches: 6. CDR3 sequence: CACEGAREKLFF. The CDR3 region has the DNA TGTGCCTGTGAGGGGGCTAGAGAAAAACTGTTTTTT.

V gene TRBV6-5 combines with J gene TRBJ2-1, with unresolved D. The CDR3 has 13 amino acids. V dropped 10 bases and J dropped 1 base, with 11 bases sitting between them. In germline, CDR1 is MNHEY, CDR2 SVGAGI. DNA of the CDR3: TGTGCCACTCAGCGTGGTTCCTACAATGAGCAGTTCTTC. It is translated as CATQRGSYNEQFF.

The V gene is TRBV19, the J gene TRBJ1-1; D ambiguous. CDR3 length equals 13 residues. The V and J ends lost 3 bases and 0 bases respectively, with 5 bases between them. Germline CDR1 reads LNHDA; CDR2 reads SQIVND (reference sequence). CDR3 in amino acids: CASSISLNTEAFF. Written as DNA, the CDR3 is TGTGCCAGTAGTATTAGTCTGAACACTGAAGCTTTCTTT.

The V and J genes are TRBV20-1 and TRBJ2-5, with D possibly being TRBD1 (5 bases). The germline V and J ends were trimmed by 3 bases and 4 bases, with 18 bases remaining between them. This CDR3 has 15 residues. The germline V gene has CDR1 DFQATT and CDR2 SNEGSKA (reference sequence). CDR3 in amino acids: CSASPPQQGTETQYF. The CDR3 DNA reads TGCAGTGCTAGTCCCCCCCAGCAGGGTACAGAGACCCAGTACTTC.

The genes are TRBV6-5 and TRBJ2-1; 7 bases are a match to TRBD1. With 6 bases clipped from V and 8 bases from J, the junction kept 7 bases outside the gene matches. The CDR3 loop spans 13 amino acids. Per the germline V gene, CDR1 is MNHEY and CDR2 is SVGAGI. Here the CDR3 DNA reads TGTGCCAGCAGCCAGAACAGGGGATATGAGCAGTTCTTC. Translating it yields CASSQNRGYEQFF.

Here the CDR3 reads CASSEYLAGVAYEQFF. The CDR3 coding sequence is TGTGCCAGCAGTGAATACTTAGCGGGAGTAGCCTATGAGCAGTTCTTC. V usage is TRBV6-1 and J usage is TRBJ2-1, with 9 bases fitting TRBD2. V trimming: 2 bases; J trimming: 8 bases; junction bases outside the gene matches: 10. Per germline, CDR1 MNHNS and CDR2 SASEGT. This CDR3 has 16 residues.

J is TRBJ1-4 and V is TRBV5-1, with a tentative D call TRBD1 (5 bases). V was shortened by 3 bases and J by 8 bases, with 17 bases between the two germline ends. CDR1 and CDR2 from the germline V gene are SGHRS and YFSETQ. This CDR3 is built from 15 residues. CDR3 region: CASSSAQGSGEKLFF. The CDR3 DNA is TGCGCCAGCAGCTCGGCTCAGGGAAGTGGAGAAAAACTGTTTTTT.

The V gene is TRBV5-1, the J gene TRBJ2-7; perhaps TRBD1 as D (6 bases). This CDR3 region has 16 residues. The germline gives CDR1 SGHRS, CDR2 YFSETQ. The V end lost 4 bases, the J end lost 0 bases, and 17 bases lay between the germline ends. This chain's CDR3 is CASSQGSMTLSYEQYF. CDR3 sequence (DNA): TGCGCCAGCAGCCAGGGGTCGATGACTCTCTCCTACGAGCAGTACTTC.

Only a few counts were recorded for this clone. This chain links TRBV6-5 with TRBJ2-7, with a weak D call TRBD1 (6 bases). This CDR3 has 13 residues. V lost 6 bases and J lost 2, with 11 bases in between. Germline V CDR1 and CDR2: MNHEY, SVGAGI. CDR3 amino acids: CASRSGTTYEQYF. Here the CDR3 DNA reads TGTGCCAGCAGGTCCGGGACAACCTACGAGCAGTACTTC.

V and J are TRBV18 and TRBJ2-2; TRBD1 matches at 10 bases. The CDR3 is made up of 15 amino acids. Germline V gene data show CDR1 as KGHSH and CDR2 as LQKENI. Trimming cost V 5 bases and J 6 bases; bases outside gene matches: 6. Written as DNA, the CDR3 is TGTGCCAGCTCAAGGGACAGGGGAAGAGCCGGGGAGCTGTTTTTT. It yields the protein CASSRDRGRAGELFF.

This chain uses TRBV11-2 with TRBJ1-1; 9 nucleotides match TRBD1. J lost 2 bases, V lost 4 bases, and 5 bases had no gene match. The CDR3 loop spans 15 amino acids. Per germline, CDR1 SGHAT and CDR2 FQNNGV. The CDR3 coding sequence is TGTGCCAGCAGCTCGGGACAGGGAGCTAACACTGAAGCTTTCTTT. This gives the protein CASSSGQGANTEAFF.

V is TRBV27 and J is TRBJ1-5; 10 positions match TRBD1. This CDR3 is 15 amino acids long. V dropped 6 bases and J dropped 0; count of bases not matched to a gene: 2. Germline V CDR1 and CDR2: MNHEY, SMNVEV (reference sequence). The CDR3 nucleotides are TGTGCCAGCAGGACAGGGGGCGTTAGCAATCAGCCCCAGCATTTT. As protein: CASRTGGVSNQPQHF.

The chain combines TRBV11-2 with TRBJ2-5, with D perhaps matching TRBD1 (6 bases). CDR3 size: 15 residues. Germline CDR1 SGHAT, CDR2 FQNNGV. V was trimmed by 5 bases and J by 0 bases, leaving 13 bases between them. Here the CDR3 reads CASSRRRTDQETQYF. CDR3 nucleotides: TGTGCCAGCAGCCGCAGGCGGACAGACCAAGAGACCCAGTACTTC. Together with reference TRBV11-2 and TRBJ2-5, the CDR3 gives the full variable domain: EAGVAQSPRYKIIEKRQSVAFWCNPISGHATLYWYQQILGQGPKLLIQFQNNGVVDDSQLPKDRFSAERLKGVDSTLKIQPAKLEDSAVYLCASSRRRTDQETQYFGPGTRLLVL.

V and J are TRBV2 and TRBJ2-3; 7 nucleotides agree with TRBD2. V lost 4 bases to trimming and J lost 2 bases; unmatched junction nucleotides: 9. This CDR3 region has 16 residues. CDR1 is SNHLY and CDR2 is FYNNEI in the germline V gene. The CDR3 DNA reads as TGTGCCAGCAGTGTTGCGGGAGAGAAAAACACAGATACGCAGTATTTT. This sequence encodes CASSVAGEKNTDTQYF.

The CDR3 here is CASSPPYGGLGYTF. CDR3 sequence (DNA): TGTGCCAGCAGCCCCCCCTATGGAGGACTGGGCTACACCTTC. This chain uses TRBV14 with TRBJ1-2; D is ambiguous. Germline loops: CDR1 SGHDN, CDR2 FVKESK. V lost 4 bases, J lost 8 bases, and 17 bases lay in between. This CDR3 comprises 14 residues.

This chain uses TRBV5-1 with TRBJ1-5; perhaps TRBD1 as D (5 bases). This CDR3 contains 15 residues. Trimming took off 2 bases at V and 4 bases at J, with 13 bases between the two ends. Germline CDR1 is SGHRS and CDR2 is YFSETQ. The CDR3 loop is CASSFGGEANQPQHF. The DNA of the CDR3 is TGCGCCAGCAGCTTCGGAGGGGAGGCAAATCAGCCCCAGCATTTT.

V usage is TRBV20-1 and J usage is TRBJ1-1; D is perhaps TRBD1 (6 bases). V was clipped by 3 bases and J by 11 bases, with 13 bases between them. CDR1 is DFQATT and CDR2 is SNEGSKA in the germline V gene (reference sequence). The CDR3 contains 11 residues. In nucleotides, the CDR3 is TGCAGTGCTAGTACAGGGTCTCGGGCTTTCTTT. Residues: CSASTGSRAFF.